Listed here are 20 T cell receptor beta chains from one sample, sequenced in a study of T-cell reconstitution after alpha-beta-depleted transplantation in children. During its preparation, the TCRbeta library received unique molecular identifiers. TCRdb analysed the PCR reads with MiXCR anew, one entry per CDR3 protein. Seen here are approximately 800,000 distinct CDR3 sequences, roughly 15% observed once, and the top ten hold roughly 5%. Sequencing was performed on PBMCs, mostly from graft donor cells, taken 360 days after TCRalphabeta/CD19-depleted stem cell transplant. These TCRs come from a male patient younger than 18 who had a stem cell transplant for acute lymphoblastic leukemia, so the T cells may come from the graft donor.

The chain employs TRBV12-3 or TRBV12-4 and TRBJ2-5; 7 bases fit TRBD2. The ends lost 6 bases at V and 5 bases at J; junction bases unmatched: 12. The CDR3 is made up of 15 amino acids. CDR3 sequence reads: CASSPPGSSGETQYF. CDR3 sequence (DNA): TGTGCCAGCAGCCCCCCCGGGAGTAGCGGGGAGACCCAGTACTTC.

This clonotype was counted only a few times. The V call is TRBV28, the J call TRBJ2-4; 13 bases are a match to TRBD2. Trimming at V came to 6 bases and at J to 8 bases, leaving 16 bases not matched to a gene. The CDR3 spans 18 residues. Germline V lookup: CDR1 MDHEN, CDR2 SYDVKM. Written as DNA, the CDR3 is TGTGCCAGCAGCCGACCCCGGACTAGCGGGAGATTGATGGACATTCAGTACTTC. This encodes CASSRPRTSGRLMDIQYF.

In its sample, this clonotype was seen many times. The rearrangement joins TRBV12-3 or TRBV12-4 to TRBJ2-7; 10 positions agree with TRBD2. CDR3 length: 15 residues. J lost 4 bases, V lost 1 base, and 4 bases had no gene match. The DNA of the CDR3 is TGTGCCAGCAGTTTAGGGCTAGCGGGAGATTACGAGCAGTACTTC. Translated: CASSLGLAGDYEQYF.

The chain uses TRBV9 and TRBJ2-7, with D perhaps matching TRBD2 (6 bases). V was cut by 7 bases and J by 3 bases, with 17 bases left in between. Germline-derived CDR1 and CDR2 are SGDLS and YYNGEE. The CDR3 consists of 14 residues. This CDR3 is CASGPGLRNYEQYF. Written as DNA, the CDR3 is TGTGCCAGCGGCCCGGGACTCCGTAACTACGAGCAGTACTTC. Together with reference TRBV9 and TRBJ2-7, the CDR3 gives the full variable domain: DSGVTQTPKHLITATGQRVTLRCSPRSGDLSVYWYQQSLDQGLQFLIQYYNGEERAKGNILERFSAQQFPDLHSELNLSSLELGDSALYFCASGPGLRNYEQYFGPGTRLTVT.

V is TRBV2 and J is TRBJ1-1; D is ambiguous. Trimming cost V 6 bases and J 2 bases, with 7 bases left between them. In germline, CDR1 is SNHLY, CDR2 FYNNEI. CDR3 length equals 12 residues. Here the CDR3 reads CASRTVNTEAFF. Here the CDR3 DNA reads TGTGCCAGCAGGACGGTTAACACTGAAGCTTTCTTT.

This clonotype was found many times. The rearrangement joins TRBV5-1 to TRBJ2-1, with D perhaps matching TRBD2 (6 bases). CDR3 length: 16 amino acids. Deletions cut 4 bases from V and 10 bases from J, with 24 bases between. Germline V gene sequence: CDR1 SGHRS, CDR2 YFSETQ. CDR3 DNA sequence: TGCGCCAGCAGCCTCTTGGTTACCGGGAGCTTAGGAGAGCAGTTCTTC. This translates into CASSLLVTGSLGEQFF.

This clonotype was recorded at least ten times. The rearrangement joins TRBV18 to TRBJ2-1; 11 bases map to TRBD2. The V gene end was trimmed by 7 bases and the J gene end by 8 bases; junction bases not matched to a gene: 7. This CDR3 comprises 14 residues. The germline gives CDR1 KGHSH, CDR2 LQKENI. The CDR3 loop reads CASFIAGGPDEQFF. The DNA for the CDR3 is TGTGCCAGCTTTATAGCGGGAGGGCCCGATGAGCAGTTCTTC.

The chain recombines TRBV20-1 with TRBJ2-1, with a weak D call TRBD1 (5 bases). Germline V gene sequence: CDR1 DFQATT, CDR2 SNEGSKA (reference sequence). Trimming stripped 6 bases from V and 0 bases from J, with 15 bases between. The CDR3 is 15 residues long. The CDR3 protein is CSARVGTSSYNEQFF. The CDR3 DNA reads TGCAGTGCCAGGGTCGGAACGAGCTCCTACAATGAGCAGTTCTTC.

This clonotype was recorded many times. V usage is TRBV5-1 and J usage is TRBJ2-1; TRBD2 aligns across 11 bases. J was trimmed by 6 bases and V by 5 bases; bases with no gene match: 10. The V gene's germline CDR1 is SGHRS and CDR2 YFSETQ. This CDR3 is built from 16 residues. CDR3 sequence reads: CASSPPTSGNTNEQFF. The CDR3 nucleotides are TGCGCCAGCAGTCCACCGACTAGCGGGAATACCAATGAGCAGTTCTTC.

The chain recombines TRBV4-2 with TRBJ2-1; TRBD2 matches at 13 bases. This CDR3 is 16 amino acids long. Germline V CDR1 and CDR2: LGHNA, YNFKEQ. Trimming cost V 0 bases and J 8 bases; bases outside gene matches: 4. The CDR3 DNA follows: TGTGCCAGCAGCCAAGAGGGGACTAGCGGGACCCATGAGCAGTTCTTC. Its protein is CASSQEGTSGTHEQFF.

This clonotype was seen only once. The chain combines TRBV6-4 with TRBJ2-1; 7 bases fit TRBD2. This CDR3 contains 13 residues. Looked up from germline, CDR1 is MRHNA and CDR2 is SNTAGT. With V trimmed by 3 bases and J by 6 bases, 2 bases remained unmatched. The CDR3 coding sequence is TGTGCCAGCAGTGATAGCGGGCCCAATGAGCAGTTCTTC. Translating gives CASSDSGPNEQFF.

This clonotype was recorded at least ten times. The chain couples TRBV7-9 to TRBJ2-2; the D is unclear. This CDR3 comprises 15 residues. CDR1 SEHNR and CDR2 FQNEAQ come from the germline V gene (reference sequence). V lost 3 bases to trimming and J lost 8 bases, with 16 bases between them. The CDR3 DNA is TGTGCCAGCAGCTTCCGAGACCCCCGTCTTGGGGAGCTGTTTTTT. This sequence encodes CASSFRDPRLGELFF.

The V gene is TRBV27, the J gene TRBJ2-3, with 7 bases identical to TRBD1. J gave up 0 bases and V 6 bases, and 6 bases lay outside the gene matches. This CDR3 has 15 residues. In germline, CDR1 is MNHEY, CDR2 SMNVEV (reference sequence). The CDR3 nucleotides are TGTGCCAGCAGACCACAGGGGTTTAGCACAGATACGCAGTATTTT. Translation gives CASRPQGFSTDTQYF.

This clonotype turned up a few times. The gene calls are TRBV20-1 and TRBJ1-1; D gene unclear. CDR1 is DFQATT, CDR2 SNEGSKA, per germline (reference sequence). The germline V and J ends were trimmed by 6 bases and 1 base, with 9 bases remaining between them. There are 12 residues in the CDR3. The CDR3 bases are TGCAGTGCCAAGCCGGGGAACACTGAAGCTTTCTTT. It is translated as CSAKPGNTEAFF.

J is TRBJ2-1 and V is TRBV6-4, with 11 bases aligning to TRBD1. With V trimmed by 2 bases and J by 8 bases, 8 bases remained unmatched. Per germline, CDR1 MRHNA and CDR2 SNTAGT. This CDR3 contains 16 residues. CDR3 residues: CASSDGWDRGVHEQFF. As DNA, the CDR3 is TGTGCCAGCAGTGACGGATGGGACAGGGGGGTGCATGAGCAGTTCTTC.

The chain couples TRBV7-8 to TRBJ1-2; D possibly corresponds to TRBD1 (5 bases). CDR3 length: 16 amino acids. Looked up from germline, CDR1 is SGHVS and CDR2 is FQNEAQ. V was cut by 5 bases and J by 0 bases, with 16 bases left in between. CDR3 DNA sequence: TGTGCCAGCAGCGGCAGCCCGGGGCAGGCTAACTATGGCTACACCTTC. Translating it yields CASSGSPGQANYGYTF. The full variable domain, with the rest looked up from reference TRBV7-8 and TRBJ1-2, is GAGVSQSPRYKVAKRGQDVALRCDPISGHVSLFWYQQALGQGPEFLTYFQNEAQLDKSGLPSDRFFAERPEGSVSTLKIQRTQQEDSAVYLCASSGSPGQANYGYTFGSGTRLTVV.

This chain uses TRBV7-2 with TRBJ2-1; TRBD2 aligns across 10 bases. This CDR3 is built from 16 residues. Germline trimming cut 4 bases from V and 8 bases from J; bases unmatched to any gene: 11. The germline V gene encodes CDR1 SGHTA and CDR2 FQGNSA. CDR3 residues: CASSSASGRIDHEQFF. For the CDR3, the DNA is TGTGCCAGCAGCTCGGCTAGCGGGAGAATTGACCATGAGCAGTTCTTC.

The chain is built from TRBV7-2 and TRBJ1-2; the D gene is possibly TRBD1 (5 bases). Germline CDR1 is SGHTA and CDR2 is FQGNSA. This CDR3 contains 13 residues. V lost 5 bases and J lost 7, with 14 bases in between. The CDR3 nucleotides read TGTGCCAGCAGCCACGACGGTCAGGGTGGCTACACCTTC. Encoded protein: CASSHDGQGGYTF.

This clonotype has ten or more counts. The V and J genes are TRBV11-2 and TRBJ2-3, with 7 bases lining up with TRBD2. Germline trimming cut 6 bases from V and 2 bases from J; bases unmatched to any gene: 5. CDR3 length equals 14 residues. Germline V gene sequence: CDR1 SGHAT, CDR2 FQNNGV. The CDR3 is CASSFGRSTDTQYF. In nucleotides, the CDR3 is TGTGCCAGCAGTTTCGGGAGGTCCACAGATACGCAGTATTTT.

The chain employs TRBV15 and TRBJ2-2; weak D call: TRBD2 (5 bases). V was clipped by 0 bases and J by 0 bases, with 11 bases between them. This CDR3 comprises 17 residues. Germline lookup yields CDR1 LNHNV and CDR2 YYDKDF (reference sequence). The CDR3 DNA reads as TGTGCCACCAGCAGAGATACGTGGCGGGCGAACACCGGGGAGCTGTTTTTT. This gives the protein CATSRDTWRANTGELFF.